This T cell receptor (beta chain) is from a study of cytomegalovirus exposure and HLA in healthy donors. The CDR3 consists of 14 residues. V lost 4 bases to trimming and J lost 0 bases; unmatched junction nucleotides: 0. Germline loops: CDR1 MNHEY, CDR2 SVGAGI. In the case of this clone: Antigen: not known.

Method: immunoSEQ multiplex PCR; TCRdb's copy keeps in-frame clones and lacks some. The data contain 60,000 to 80,000 clones, approximately 94% of them seen just once; the ten biggest clones take up 3% to 3.5%. Findings of the study overall: In vitro, three CMV-associated chains proved specific for CMV antigens. Per published reports, the classifier diagnosed cytomegalovirus status with high specificity and sensitivity. The study flagged around 160 TCR beta chains as cytomegalovirus-associated.

The source material was PBMCs. The receptor was derived from a woman between 18 and 30 years old in good health and CMV-seropositive. The chain uses TRBV6-5 and TRBJ2-1, with 7 nucleotides matching TRBD1. Here the CDR3 DNA reads TGTGCCAGCAGTTGGGACAGCTCCTACAATGAGCAGTTCTTC. This encodes CASSWDSSYNEQFF.